Following are 20 T cell receptor beta chains from one sample sequenced in a study of T cells in Graves' hyperthyroidism and ophthalmopathy. Amplification of TCR beta CDR3 regions was performed using RNA transcripts as template. TCR CDR3 regions were first amplified by RT-PCR with HTBI primers. MiXCR, applied by TCRdb to the multiplex PCR reads, yields one record per CDR3 protein. The profile covers some 300,000 distinct CDR3 sequences, with approximately 19% appearing a single time and 39% taken by the ten largest. The specimen sequenced was blood. Receptors were obtained from a man between 45 and 60 years old with Graves' ophthalmopathy.

The chain employs TRBV5-1 and TRBJ2-3, with D maybe TRBD1 (6 bases). Trimming removed 2 bases at V and 4 bases at J, with 17 bases between. Germline-derived CDR1 and CDR2 are SGHRS and YFSETQ. This CDR3 contains 16 residues. The chain's CDR3 is CASSFSGVPSPDTQYF. CDR3 bases: TGCGCCAGCAGCTTCTCAGGGGTCCCCTCCCCAGATACGCAGTATTTT.

The chain recombines TRBV28 with TRBJ2-1, with D maybe TRBD2 (6 bases). CDR3 length: 14 amino acids. Trimming stripped 4 bases from V and 9 bases from J, with 16 bases between. The germline V gene has CDR1 MDHEN and CDR2 SYDVKM. The CDR3 coding sequence is TGTGCCAGCAGTTCAGACCGGGACTGGAGTGAGCAGTTCTTC. Protein: CASSSDRDWSEQFF.

The chain carries TRBV20-1 and TRBJ1-1; 7 bases fit TRBD1. CDR3 length: 13 residues. The germline CDR1 and CDR2 sequences are DFQATT and SNEGSKA (reference sequence). J gave up 2 bases and V 7 bases, and 7 bases lay outside the gene matches. This CDR3 reads CSVKTGSNTEAFF. CDR3 DNA sequence: TGCAGTGTTAAGACAGGGAGCAACACTGAAGCTTTCTTT.

This chain uses TRBV5-1 with TRBJ2-1; the match to TRBD1 covers 8 bases. The germline V gene encodes CDR1 SGHRS and CDR2 YFSETQ. The CDR3 has 13 residues. V lost 0 bases, J lost 9 bases, and 2 bases stayed unmatched. The CDR3 protein is CASSLVRGLEQFF. The CDR3 nucleotides are TGCGCCAGCAGCTTGGTCAGGGGGCTTGAGCAGTTCTTC.

This clonotype was seen only a few times. At one end the junction does not follow the germline gene, possibly because of a read error. The chain joins TRBV29-1 to TRBJ2-1; 14 nucleotides align to TRBD2. CDR1 and CDR2 from the germline V gene are SQVTM and ANQGSEA. The CDR3 spans 12 residues. CDR3: CSVEEGTSGRVF. In nucleotides, the CDR3 is TGCAGCGTTGAAGAGGGGACTAGCGGGAGAGTCTTC.

About this clonotype: A read error may be the cause here, since a much bigger clone is one base away. The chain joins TRBV28 to TRBJ1-5; TRBD1 agrees at 8 bases. Trimming took 9 bases from V and 7 from J; bases not matched to a gene: 8. This CDR3 spans 13 amino acids. Germline values: CDR1 MDHEN, CDR2 SYDVKM. The CDR3 DNA is TGTGCCAGTTCCGGGACAGGAAAGCAGCCCCAGCATTTT. Translated: CASSGTGKQPQHF.

Only a few counts were recorded for this clonotype. The rearrangement links TRBV5-4 to TRBJ2-3, with 8 positions matching TRBD1. Germline trimming cut 3 bases from V and 1 base from J; bases unmatched to any gene: 4. The CDR3 is 15 residues long. Germline values: CDR1 SGHNT, CDR2 YYREEE (reference sequence). The CDR3 sequence is CASSSGGWGTDTQYF. CDR3 sequence (DNA): TGTGCCAGCAGCTCAGGGGGCTGGGGCACAGATACGCAGTATTTT.

The chain combines TRBV9 with TRBJ2-1; possible D gene TRBD1, 5 bases. V was clipped by 0 bases and J by 2 bases, with 9 bases between them. In germline, CDR1 is SGDLS, CDR2 YYNGEE. The CDR3 length is 15 residues. The CDR3 region is CASSVGGSAYNEQFF. In DNA form, the CDR3 reads TGTGCCAGCAGCGTAGGGGGCAGCGCCTACAATGAGCAGTTCTTC.

This rearrangement joins TRBV10-3 to TRBJ1-5; D unclear. Deletions cut 2 bases from V and 3 bases from J, with 8 bases between. The germline V gene has CDR1 ENHRY and CDR2 SYGVKD. The length of the CDR3 is 14 residues. CDR3 sequence: CAISETAFNQPQHF. The CDR3 DNA reads TGTGCCATCAGTGAGACCGCTTTCAATCAGCCCCAGCATTTT.

This clonotype was detected many times. Here the CDR3 DNA reads TGTGCCAGCAGTGAAGGGGTACTAAATCAGCCCCAGCATTTT. Amino acid sequence: CASSEGVLNQPQHF. The J gene is TRBJ1-5, the V gene TRBV6-1; D gene ambiguous. Germline V gene sequence: CDR1 MNHNS, CDR2 SASEGT. CDR3 size: 14 residues. V was pared by 1 base and J by 4 bases, with 8 bases between.

The rearrangement links TRBV24-1 to TRBJ2-1; D tentatively fits TRBD1 or TRBD2 (5 bases each). This CDR3 is built from 13 residues. CDR1 is KGHDR, CDR2 SFDVKD, per germline. Trimming removed 4 bases at V and 8 bases at J, with 11 bases between. The CDR3 here is CATSEGRVHEQFF. CDR3 coding DNA: TGTGCCACCAGTGAGGGACGGGTCCATGAGCAGTTCTTC.

The table lists this clonotype with many counts. The V and J genes are TRBV6-1 and TRBJ2-1; 8 bases agree with TRBD2. V lost 1 base, J lost 6 bases, and 11 bases stayed unmatched. The CDR3 consists of 17 residues. Germline CDR1 is MNHNS and CDR2 is SASEGT. The CDR3 sequence is CASSEVGTGGPLNEQFF. CDR3 DNA: TGTGCCAGCAGTGAAGTAGGGACGGGAGGGCCCCTCAATGAGCAGTTCTTC.

Many counts were recorded for this clonotype. The chain carries TRBV12-3 or TRBV12-4 and TRBJ2-1, with a tentative D call TRBD2 (7 bases). Trimming shortened V by 6 bases and J by 3 bases, and 18 bases separated the two germline ends. The CDR3 runs to 16 residues. The CDR3 DNA reads as TGTGCCAGCAGCCCTCGGGGGGCCGGGAACTACAATGAGCAGTTCTTC. Residues: CASSPRGAGNYNEQFF.

This chain links TRBV7-9 with TRBJ2-7; D possibly corresponds to TRBD1 (6 bases). Trimming took 5 bases from V and 3 from J, leaving 14 bases between them. Germline V gene sequence: CDR1 SEHNR, CDR2 FQNEAQ (reference sequence). The CDR3 totals 14 residues. The chain's CDR3 is CASSPRDKIYEQYF. CDR3 coding DNA: TGTGCCAGCAGCCCCCGGGACAAGATCTACGAGCAGTACTTC.

This clonotype was seen a few times. The chain uses TRBV29-1 and TRBJ2-1; the D is unclear. The V gene lost 7 bases and the J gene lost 4 bases, with 14 bases spanning the gap. CDR1 SQVTM and CDR2 ANQGSEA come from the germline V gene. CDR3 length equals 13 residues. CDR3 protein: CSAVDLPYNEQFF. CDR3 sequence (DNA): TGCAGCGCCGTCGACCTTCCTTACAATGAGCAGTTCTTC.

This clonotype was detected many times. The chain carries TRBV20-1 and TRBJ2-1, with D maybe TRBD2 (5 bases). Trimming removed 5 bases from V and 0 bases from J, with 11 bases in between. This CDR3 is 14 amino acids long. The germline gives CDR1 DFQATT, CDR2 SNEGSKA (reference sequence). Written as DNA, the CDR3 is TGCAGTGCTCCGTCGCGGGTCTCCTACAATGAGCAGTTCTTC. It encodes CSAPSRVSYNEQFF.

This clonotype was recorded at least ten times. The genes are TRBV28 and TRBJ2-7; a possible D gene is TRBD1 (7 bases). From germline, CDR1 is MDHEN and CDR2 SYDVKM. The CDR3 consists of 14 residues. The ends were cut back, 5 bases at V and 4 bases at J, with 15 bases in the middle. The CDR3 region is CASSGRDREYEQYF. The CDR3 bases are TGTGCCAGCAGTGGGCGGGACAGAGAATACGAGCAGTACTTC. The full variable domain, its missing parts supplied by reference TRBV28 and TRBJ2-7, is DVKVTQSSRYLVKRTGEKVFLECVQDMDHENMFWYRQDPGLGLRLIYFSYDVKMKEKGDIPEGYSVSREKKERFSLILESASTNQTSMYLCASSGRDREYEQYFGPGTRLTVT.

V is TRBV19 and J is TRBJ2-1; D remains unclear. V was trimmed by 2 bases and J by 2 bases, leaving 7 bases between them. The CDR3 has 14 residues. Germline CDR1 is LNHDA and CDR2 is SQIVND (reference sequence). The chain's CDR3 is CASSILNTYNEQFF. Here the CDR3 DNA reads TGTGCCAGTAGTATATTGAATACCTACAATGAGCAGTTCTTC.

This clonotype was picked up a small number of times. V usage is TRBV12-3 or TRBV12-4 and J usage is TRBJ2-1; D gene ambiguous. The CDR3 is 16 amino acids. Trimming removed 4 bases from V and 5 bases from J, with 18 bases in between. Here the CDR3 reads CASSSQIRYKDNEQFF. CDR3 in DNA: TGTGCCAGCAGTTCGCAAATCCGGTACAAAGACAATGAGCAGTTCTTC.

At least ten counts were recorded for this clonotype. V gene TRBV3-1 combines with J gene TRBJ2-5; 7 nucleotides agree with TRBD1. V gave up 2 bases and J gave up 7 bases; unmatched junction bases: 7. Germline CDR1 and CDR2: LGHDT and YNNKEL (reference sequence). The CDR3 contains 14 residues. CDR3 sequence: CASSQKKGTATQYF. CDR3 DNA: TGTGCCAGCAGCCAAAAAAAGGGGACAGCGACCCAGTACTTC.